This TCR beta chain was recorded in a study of beta chain features in type 1 diabetes. Per donor, one heparinised blood draw averaged around 110 mL. CD45RO/CCR7/CD25/CD127/CD95/CD27 separated CD4+ naive, central memory, regulatory and stem cell-like memory cells by sorting. CDR3 length: 15 amino acids. Germline CDR1 is LGHNA and CDR2 is YNFKEQ. The V and J ends lost 2 bases and 5 bases respectively, with 13 bases between them. In its sample, this clone was seen a few times. Every isolated RNA sample was fully reverse transcribed, so sequencing captured expressed TCRB transcripts. Produced via immunoSEQ multiplex PCR; TCRdb's table is partial and in-frame only. Among some 410,000 clones listed, roughly 14% were seen once.

The chain couples TRBV4-2 to TRBJ2-1; D is unresolved. This sequence originates from a man aged 30-40 years in good health. Specimen: naive CD4+ T cells from blood. The DNA of the CDR3 is TGTGCCAGCAGCCAAACCCAAGGAGCAAACAATGAGCAGTTCTTC. Its protein is CASSQTQGANNEQFF.